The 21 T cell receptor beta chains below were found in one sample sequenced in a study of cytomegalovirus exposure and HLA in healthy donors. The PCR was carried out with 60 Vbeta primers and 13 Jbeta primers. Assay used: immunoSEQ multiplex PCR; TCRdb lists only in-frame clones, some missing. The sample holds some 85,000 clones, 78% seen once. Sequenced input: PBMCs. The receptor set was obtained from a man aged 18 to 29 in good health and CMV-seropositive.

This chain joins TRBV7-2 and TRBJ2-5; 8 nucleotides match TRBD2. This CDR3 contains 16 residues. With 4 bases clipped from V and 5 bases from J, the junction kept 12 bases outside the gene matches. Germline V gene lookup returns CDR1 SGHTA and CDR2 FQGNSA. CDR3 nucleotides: TGTGCCAGCAGCTCCACGAGCGGGAGCGGTGGGGAGACCCAGTACTTC. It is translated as CASSSTSGSGGETQYF.

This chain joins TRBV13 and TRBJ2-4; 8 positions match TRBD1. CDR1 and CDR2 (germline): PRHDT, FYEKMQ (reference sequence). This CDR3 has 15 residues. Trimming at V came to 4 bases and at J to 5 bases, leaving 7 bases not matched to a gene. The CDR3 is CASSSPLTGENIQYF. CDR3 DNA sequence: TGTGCCAGCAGCTCTCCGTTGACAGGGGAAAACATTCAGTACTTC.

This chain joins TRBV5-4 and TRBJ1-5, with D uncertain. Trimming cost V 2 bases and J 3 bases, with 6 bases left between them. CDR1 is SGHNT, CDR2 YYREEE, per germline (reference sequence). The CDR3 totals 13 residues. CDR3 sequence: CASSLELNQPQHF. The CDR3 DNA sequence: TGTGCCAGCAGCTTAGAACTCAATCAGCCCCAGCATTTT.

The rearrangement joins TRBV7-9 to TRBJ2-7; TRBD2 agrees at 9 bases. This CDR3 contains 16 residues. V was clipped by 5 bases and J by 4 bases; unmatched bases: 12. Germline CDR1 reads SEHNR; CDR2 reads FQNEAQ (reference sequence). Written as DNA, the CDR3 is TGTGCCAGCAGCCGCGCGGGAGCGGGAGGAGGGTACGAGCAGTACTTC. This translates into CASSRAGAGGGYEQYF.

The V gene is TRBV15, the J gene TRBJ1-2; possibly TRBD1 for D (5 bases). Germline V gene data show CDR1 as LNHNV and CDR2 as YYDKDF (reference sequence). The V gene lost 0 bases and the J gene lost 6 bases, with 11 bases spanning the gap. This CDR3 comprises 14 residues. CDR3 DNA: TGTGCCACCAGCAGAGAGCGACGGACAAATGGCTACACCTTC. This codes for CATSRERRTNGYTF.

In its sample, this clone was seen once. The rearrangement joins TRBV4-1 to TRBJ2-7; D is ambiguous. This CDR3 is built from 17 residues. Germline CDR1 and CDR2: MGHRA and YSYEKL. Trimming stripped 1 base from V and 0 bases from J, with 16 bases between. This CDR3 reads CASSQVPRGPLSYEQYF. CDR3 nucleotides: TGCGCCAGCAGCCAAGTCCCCCGCGGTCCCCTCTCCTACGAGCAGTACTTC.

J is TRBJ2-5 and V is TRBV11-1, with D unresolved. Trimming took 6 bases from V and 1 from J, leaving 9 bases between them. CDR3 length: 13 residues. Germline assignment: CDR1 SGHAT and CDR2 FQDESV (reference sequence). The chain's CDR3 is CASSLGLQETQYF. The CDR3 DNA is TGTGCCAGCAGTTTGGGCCTCCAAGAGACCCAGTACTTC.

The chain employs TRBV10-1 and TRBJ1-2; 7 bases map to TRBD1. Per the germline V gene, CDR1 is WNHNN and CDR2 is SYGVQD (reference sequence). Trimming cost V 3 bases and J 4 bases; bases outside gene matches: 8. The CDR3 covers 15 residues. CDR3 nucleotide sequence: TGCGCCAGCAGTGATCCCGGGACAGAGCCCTATGGCTACACCTTC. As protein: CASSDPGTEPYGYTF.

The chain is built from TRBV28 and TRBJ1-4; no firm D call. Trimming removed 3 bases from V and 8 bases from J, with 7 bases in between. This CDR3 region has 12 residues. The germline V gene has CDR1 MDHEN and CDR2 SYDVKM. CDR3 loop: CASSLRREKLFF. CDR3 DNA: TGTGCCAGCAGTTTGAGGAGGGAAAAACTGTTTTTT.

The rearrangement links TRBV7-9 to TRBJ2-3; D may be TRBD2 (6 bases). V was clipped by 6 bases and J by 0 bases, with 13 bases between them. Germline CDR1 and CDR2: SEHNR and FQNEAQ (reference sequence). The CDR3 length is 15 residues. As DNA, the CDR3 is TGTGCCAGCAGGTCTTATGGGACTAGCACAGATACGCAGTATTTT. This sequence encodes CASRSYGTSTDTQYF.

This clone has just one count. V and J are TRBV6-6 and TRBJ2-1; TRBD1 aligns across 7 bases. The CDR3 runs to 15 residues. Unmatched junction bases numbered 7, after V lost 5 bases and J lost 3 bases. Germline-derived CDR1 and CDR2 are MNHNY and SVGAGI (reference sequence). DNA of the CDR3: TGTGCCAGCAGTGAGCGACAGGGATACTACAATGAGCAGTTCTTC. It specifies CASSERQGYYNEQFF.

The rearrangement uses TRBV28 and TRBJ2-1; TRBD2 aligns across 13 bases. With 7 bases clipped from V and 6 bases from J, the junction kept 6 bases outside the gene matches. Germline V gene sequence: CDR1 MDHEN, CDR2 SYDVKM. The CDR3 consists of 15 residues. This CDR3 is CASILAGGSSNEQFF. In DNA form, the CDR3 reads TGTGCCAGCATACTAGCGGGAGGGTCGAGCAATGAGCAGTTCTTC.

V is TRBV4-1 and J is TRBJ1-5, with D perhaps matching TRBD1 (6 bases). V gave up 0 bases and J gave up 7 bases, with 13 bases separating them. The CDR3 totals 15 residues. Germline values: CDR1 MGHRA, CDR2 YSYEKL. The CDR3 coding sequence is TGCGCCAGCAGCCAAGATTCAGGGGTAGGACAGCCCCAGCATTTT. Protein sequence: CASSQDSGVGQPQHF.

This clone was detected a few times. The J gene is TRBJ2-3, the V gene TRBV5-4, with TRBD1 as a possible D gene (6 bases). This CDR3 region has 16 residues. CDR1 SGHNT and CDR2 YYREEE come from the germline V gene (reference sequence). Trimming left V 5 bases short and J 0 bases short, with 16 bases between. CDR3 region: CASRGDTTRSTDTQYF. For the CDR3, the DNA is TGTGCCAGCAGAGGGGACACAACAAGAAGCACAGATACGCAGTATTTT.

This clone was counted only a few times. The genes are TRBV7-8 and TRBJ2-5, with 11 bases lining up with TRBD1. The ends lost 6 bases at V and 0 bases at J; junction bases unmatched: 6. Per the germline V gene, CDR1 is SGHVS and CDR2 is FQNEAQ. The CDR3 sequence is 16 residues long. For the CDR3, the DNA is TGTGCCAGCAGTCCCGGACAGGGGGCCTACCAAGAGACCCAGTACTTC. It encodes CASSPGQGAYQETQYF. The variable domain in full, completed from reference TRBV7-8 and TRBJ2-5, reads GAGVSQSPRYKVAKRGQDVALRCDPISGHVSLFWYQQALGQGPEFLTYFQNEAQLDKSGLPSDRFFAERPEGSVSTLKIQRTQQEDSAVYLCASSPGQGAYQETQYFGPGTRLLVL.

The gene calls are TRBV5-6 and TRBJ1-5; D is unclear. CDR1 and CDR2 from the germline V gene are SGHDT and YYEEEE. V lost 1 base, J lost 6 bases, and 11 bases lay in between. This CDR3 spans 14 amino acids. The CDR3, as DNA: TGTGCCAGCAGCTTGTATTACAGTCCTCAGCCCCAGCATTTT. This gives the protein CASSLYYSPQPQHF.

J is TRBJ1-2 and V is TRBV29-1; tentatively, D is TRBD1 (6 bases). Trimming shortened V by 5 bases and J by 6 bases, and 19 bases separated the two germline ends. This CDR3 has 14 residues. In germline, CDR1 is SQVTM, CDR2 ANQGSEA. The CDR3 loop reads CSVSPGRGRDGYTF. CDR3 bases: TGCAGCGTTTCCCCGGGCAGGGGACGTGATGGCTACACCTTC.

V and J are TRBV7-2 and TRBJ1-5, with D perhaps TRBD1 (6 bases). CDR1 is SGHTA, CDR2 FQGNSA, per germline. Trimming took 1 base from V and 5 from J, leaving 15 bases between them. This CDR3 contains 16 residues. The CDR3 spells CASSLGGRGSDQPQHF. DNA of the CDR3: TGTGCCAGCAGCTTAGGAGGCAGGGGATCGGATCAGCCCCAGCATTTT.

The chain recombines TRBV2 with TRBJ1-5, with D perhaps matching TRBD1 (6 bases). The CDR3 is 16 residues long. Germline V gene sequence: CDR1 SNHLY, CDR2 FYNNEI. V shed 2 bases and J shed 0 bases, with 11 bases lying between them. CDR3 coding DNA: TGTGCCAGCAGTGAATTCCACAGGGATAGCAATCAGCCCCAGCATTTT. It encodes CASSEFHRDSNQPQHF.

The CDR3 loop is CASSQAQGVSNQPQHF. The CDR3 DNA is TGCGCCAGCAGCCAGGCACAGGGGGTGAGCAATCAGCCCCAGCATTTT. The rearrangement uses TRBV4-1 and TRBJ1-5, with TRBD1 matching 8 bases. With V trimmed by 3 bases and J by 1 base, 5 bases remained unmatched. Germline values: CDR1 MGHRA, CDR2 YSYEKL. The CDR3 extends over 16 amino acids.

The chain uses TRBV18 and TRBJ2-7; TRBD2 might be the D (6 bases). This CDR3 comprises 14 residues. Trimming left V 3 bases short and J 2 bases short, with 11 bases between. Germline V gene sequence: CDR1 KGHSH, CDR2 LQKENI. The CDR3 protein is CASSPAGNPYEQYF. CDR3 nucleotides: TGTGCCAGCTCACCGGCGGGGAACCCCTACGAGCAGTACTTC.